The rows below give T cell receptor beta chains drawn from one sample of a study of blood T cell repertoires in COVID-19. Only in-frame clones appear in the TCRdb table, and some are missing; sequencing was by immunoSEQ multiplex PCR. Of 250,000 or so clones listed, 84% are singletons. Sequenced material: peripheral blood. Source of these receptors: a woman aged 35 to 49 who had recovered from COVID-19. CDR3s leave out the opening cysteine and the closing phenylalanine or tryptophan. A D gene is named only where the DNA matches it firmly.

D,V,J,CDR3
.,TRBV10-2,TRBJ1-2,ASSGRPGTVNYGYT
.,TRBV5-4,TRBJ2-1,ASSSGLSNNEQF
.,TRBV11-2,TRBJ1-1,ASSSGGSSKAF
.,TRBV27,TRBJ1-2,ASSPIGANYGYT
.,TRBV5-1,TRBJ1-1,ASSLDIRSGTEAF
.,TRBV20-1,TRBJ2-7,SASFRERRGGGPYEQY
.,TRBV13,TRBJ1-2,ASSLVSGKSGYT
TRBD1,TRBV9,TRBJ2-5,ASSSTGAGETQY
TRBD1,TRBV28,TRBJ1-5,ASIRGREQPQH
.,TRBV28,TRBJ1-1,ASQTPNTEAF
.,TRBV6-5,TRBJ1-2,ASSRGEANYGYT
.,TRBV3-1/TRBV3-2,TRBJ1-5,ASSHTDQPQH
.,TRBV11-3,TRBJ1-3,ASSTGQGNTIY
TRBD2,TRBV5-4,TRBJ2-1,ASSSLSGDSYNEQF
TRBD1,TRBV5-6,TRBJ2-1,ASSLGTGSSYNEQF
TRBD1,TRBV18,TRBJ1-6,ASSPGQGVNSPLH
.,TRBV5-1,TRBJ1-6,ASSSSGVSINSPLH
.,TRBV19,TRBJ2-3,ASSIIDSRTDTQY
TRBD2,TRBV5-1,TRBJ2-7,ASSFGSQLTSEPYEQY
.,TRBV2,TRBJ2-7,ASSDSGRGSYEQY
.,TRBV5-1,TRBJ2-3,ASSPPRLGGPGVDTQY
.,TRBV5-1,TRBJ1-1,ASSLGQLMNTEAF